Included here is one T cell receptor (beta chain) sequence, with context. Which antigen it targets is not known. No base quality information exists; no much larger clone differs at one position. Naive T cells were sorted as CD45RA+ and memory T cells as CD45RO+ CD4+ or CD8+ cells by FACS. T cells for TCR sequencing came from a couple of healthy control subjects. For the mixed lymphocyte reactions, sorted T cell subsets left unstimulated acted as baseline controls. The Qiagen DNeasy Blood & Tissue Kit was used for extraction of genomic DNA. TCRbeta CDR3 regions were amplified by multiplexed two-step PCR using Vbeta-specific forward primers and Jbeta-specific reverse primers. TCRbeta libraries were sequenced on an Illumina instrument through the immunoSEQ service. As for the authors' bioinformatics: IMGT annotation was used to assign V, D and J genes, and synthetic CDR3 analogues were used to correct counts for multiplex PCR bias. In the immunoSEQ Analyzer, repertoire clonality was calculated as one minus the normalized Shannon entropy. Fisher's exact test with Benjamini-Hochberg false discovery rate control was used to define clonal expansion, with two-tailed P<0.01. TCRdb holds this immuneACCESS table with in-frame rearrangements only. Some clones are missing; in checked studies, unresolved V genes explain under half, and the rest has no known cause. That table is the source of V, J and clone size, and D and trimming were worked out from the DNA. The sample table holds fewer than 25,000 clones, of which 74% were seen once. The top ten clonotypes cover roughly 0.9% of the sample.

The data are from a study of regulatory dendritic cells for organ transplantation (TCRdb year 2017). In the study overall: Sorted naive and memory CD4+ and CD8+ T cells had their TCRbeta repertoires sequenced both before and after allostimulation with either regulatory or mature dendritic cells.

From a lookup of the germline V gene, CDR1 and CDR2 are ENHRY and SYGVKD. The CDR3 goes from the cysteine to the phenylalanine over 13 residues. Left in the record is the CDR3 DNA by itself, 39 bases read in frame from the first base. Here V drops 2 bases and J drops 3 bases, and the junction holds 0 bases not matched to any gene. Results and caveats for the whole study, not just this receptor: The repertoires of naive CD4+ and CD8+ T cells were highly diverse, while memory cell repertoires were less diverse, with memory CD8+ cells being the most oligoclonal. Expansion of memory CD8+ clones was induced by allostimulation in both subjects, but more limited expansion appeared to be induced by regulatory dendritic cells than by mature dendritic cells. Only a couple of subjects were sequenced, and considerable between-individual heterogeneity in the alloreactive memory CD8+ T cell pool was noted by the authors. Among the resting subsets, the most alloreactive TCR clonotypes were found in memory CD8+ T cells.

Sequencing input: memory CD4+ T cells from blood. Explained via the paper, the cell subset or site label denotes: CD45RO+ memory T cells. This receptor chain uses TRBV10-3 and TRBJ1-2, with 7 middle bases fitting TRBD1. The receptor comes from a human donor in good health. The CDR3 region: CAISETGDYGYTF. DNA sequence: TGTGCCATCAGTGAGACAGGGGACTATGGCTACACCTTC.